This T cell receptor (beta chain) is drawn from a study of blood T cell repertoires in COVID-19. Study-level information: Specimens from acute and convalescent COVID-19 originated in the United States, Italy and Spain. In each case, the material was cDNA or gDNA derived from T cells, B-cell-depleted T cells, or PBMCs.

In the source study's methods: The assay estimated nucleated cells by amplifying reference gene primers. The repertoire was sequenced with immunoSEQ multiplex PCR; TCRdb's copy has only in-frame clones and lacks some. V and J calls and clone size are copied from that table; D and trimming were computed from the DNA. Of 150,000 to 200,000 clones in the sample, approximately 87% were seen once. V was cut by 1 base and J by 8 bases, with 7 bases left in between. Germline V CDR1 and CDR2: SGHRS, YFSETQ. The CDR3 is 13 amino acids. This TCR derives from a man aged 18 to 30 with active or convalescent COVID-19. Specimen: peripheral blood. The chain combines TRBV5-1 with TRBJ1-6; D gene uncertain. This CDR3 reads CASSLKSDSPLHF. CDR3 DNA: TGCGCCAGCAGCTTGAAGTCAGATTCACCCCTCCACTTT.